This T cell receptor (beta chain) was sequenced in a study of low-dose radiotherapy and immunotherapy resistance in tumors. Across the whole study: One day prior to radiation and immunotherapy, intravenous cyclophosphamide at 200 mg/m2 was given, repeated every two weeks. Aspirin was taken orally at 300 mg daily by patients, and this continued for four cycles from cycle 1 day 1.

First-strand cDNA used TRAV- and TRBV-specific primers, covering alpha and beta chains. TCRs were amplified for 15 to 20 PCR cycles with a constant-region primer and V-primer adapter. TCRdb reprocessed the reads with MiXCR, giving one entry per CDR3 protein. The sample has tens of thousands of distinct CDR3 sequences; approximately 26% are singletons. This clonotype occurred many times. Time point meaning: before trial treatment. The study gave donors nivolumab, ipilimumab, aspirin, low-dose cyclophosphamide and low-dose radiotherapy. The starting material was PBMCs, obtained before treatment. The clonotype was recovered from a male donor with rectosigmoid adenocarcinoma.

This CDR3 is CASRGEDTSTDTQYF. The CDR3 DNA reads TGTGCCAGCAGGGGAGAGGATACTAGCACAGATACGCAGTATTTT. The genes are TRBV12-3 or TRBV12-4 and TRBJ2-3; possible D gene TRBD2, 5 bases. CDR3 length: 15 amino acids. Trimming took 6 bases from V and 0 from J, leaving 13 bases between them.